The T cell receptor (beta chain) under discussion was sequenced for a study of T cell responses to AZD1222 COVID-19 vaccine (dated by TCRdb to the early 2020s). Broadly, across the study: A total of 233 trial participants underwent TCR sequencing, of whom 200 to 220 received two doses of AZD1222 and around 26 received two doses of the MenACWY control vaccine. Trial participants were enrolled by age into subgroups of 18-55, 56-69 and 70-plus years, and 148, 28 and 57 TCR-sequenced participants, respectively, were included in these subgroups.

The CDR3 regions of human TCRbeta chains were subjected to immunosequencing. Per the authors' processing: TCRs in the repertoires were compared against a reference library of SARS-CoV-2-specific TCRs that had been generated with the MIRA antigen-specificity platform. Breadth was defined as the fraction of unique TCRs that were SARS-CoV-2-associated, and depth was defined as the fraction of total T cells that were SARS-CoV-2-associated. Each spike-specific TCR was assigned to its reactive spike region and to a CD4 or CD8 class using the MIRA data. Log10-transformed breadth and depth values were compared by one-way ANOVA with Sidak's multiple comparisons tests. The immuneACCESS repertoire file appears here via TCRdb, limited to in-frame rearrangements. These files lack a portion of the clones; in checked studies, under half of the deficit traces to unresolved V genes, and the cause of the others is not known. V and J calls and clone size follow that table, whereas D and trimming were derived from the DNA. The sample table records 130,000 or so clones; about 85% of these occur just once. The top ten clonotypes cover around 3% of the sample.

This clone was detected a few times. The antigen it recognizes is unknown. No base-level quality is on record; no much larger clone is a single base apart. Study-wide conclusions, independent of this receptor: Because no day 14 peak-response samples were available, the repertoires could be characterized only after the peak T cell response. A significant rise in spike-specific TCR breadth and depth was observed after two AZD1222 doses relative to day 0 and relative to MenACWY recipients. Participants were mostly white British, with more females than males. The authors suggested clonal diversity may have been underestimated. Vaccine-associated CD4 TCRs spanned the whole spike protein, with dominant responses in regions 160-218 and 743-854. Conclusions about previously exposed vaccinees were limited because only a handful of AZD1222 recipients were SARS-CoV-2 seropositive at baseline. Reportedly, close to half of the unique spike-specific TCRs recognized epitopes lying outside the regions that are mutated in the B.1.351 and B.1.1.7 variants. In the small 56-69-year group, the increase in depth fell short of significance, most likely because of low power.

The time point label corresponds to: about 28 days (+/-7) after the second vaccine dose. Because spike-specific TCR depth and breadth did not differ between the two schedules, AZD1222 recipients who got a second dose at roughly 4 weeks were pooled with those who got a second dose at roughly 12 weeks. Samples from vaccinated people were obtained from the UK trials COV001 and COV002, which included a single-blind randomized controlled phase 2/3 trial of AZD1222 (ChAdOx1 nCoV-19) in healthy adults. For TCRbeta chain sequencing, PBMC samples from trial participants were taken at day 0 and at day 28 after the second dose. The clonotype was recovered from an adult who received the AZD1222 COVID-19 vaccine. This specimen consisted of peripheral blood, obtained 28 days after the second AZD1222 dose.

CDR3 protein: CASSLNYGAEAFF. Read as DNA, the sequence is TGTGCCAGCAGCCTGAACTACGGGGCTGAAGCTTTCTTT. The chain uses TRBV11-2 and TRBJ1-1; a confident D gene designation cannot be given. The CDR3 spans 13 residues, from the cysteine through the phenylalanine. The only DNA kept is the CDR3, 39 bases in frame from the first base. In the germline V gene, CDR1 corresponds to SGHAT and CDR2 to FQNNGV. The junction carries 13 bases between V and J, which are trimmed by 5 bases and 6 bases respectively.